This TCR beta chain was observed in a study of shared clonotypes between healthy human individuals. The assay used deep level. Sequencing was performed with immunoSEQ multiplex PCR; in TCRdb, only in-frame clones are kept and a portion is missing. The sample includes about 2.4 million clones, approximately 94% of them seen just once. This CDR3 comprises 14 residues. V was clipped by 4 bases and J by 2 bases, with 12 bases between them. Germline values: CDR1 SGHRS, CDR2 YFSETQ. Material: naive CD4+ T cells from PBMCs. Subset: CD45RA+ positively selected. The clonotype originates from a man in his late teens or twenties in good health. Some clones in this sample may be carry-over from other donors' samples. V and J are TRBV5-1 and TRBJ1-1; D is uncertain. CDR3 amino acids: CASSRVRGNTEAFF. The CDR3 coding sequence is TGCGCCAGCAGCCGCGTACGGGGAAACACTGAAGCTTTCTTT.